The 5 T cell receptor beta chains below all came from one sample that was sequenced in a study of control samples from healthy donors and cancer patients (dated by TCRdb to about 2020). The library came from the immunoSEQ multiplex PCR assay. Not all clones reach the TCRdb copy of this immuneACCESS table, which keeps in-frame sequences only. Checked studies attribute under half of the gap to unresolved V genes and leave the rest unexplained. The sample table shows around 70,000 clones, and around 87% are seen once. About 2.2% of the sample lies in the top ten. Sequenced sample: PBMCs. These TCRs come from a woman in her fifties or sixties with head and neck cancer.

The V and J genes are TRBV19 and TRBJ2-5, with 8 bases aligning to TRBD1. Per the germline V gene, CDR1 is LNHDA and CDR2 is SQIVND (reference sequence). The CDR3 has 14 amino acids. V lost 3 bases and J lost 1; bases outside the gene matches: 1. For the CDR3, the DNA is TGTGCCAGTAGTATCAGGGGGCCCCAAGAGACCCAGTACTTC. Protein product: CASSIRGPQETQYF.

The J gene is TRBJ2-3, the V gene TRBV15, with 12 nucleotides matching TRBD2. Germline values: CDR1 LNHNV, CDR2 YYDKDF (reference sequence). Trimming at V came to 1 base and at J to 1 base, leaving 0 bases not matched to a gene. The CDR3 is 16 residues long. The CDR3 is CATSRGTSGGTDTQYF. CDR3 DNA: TGTGCCACCAGCAGAGGGACTAGCGGGGGCACAGATACGCAGTATTTT. The full variable domain, its missing parts supplied by reference TRBV15 and TRBJ2-3, is DAMVIQNPRYQVTQFGKPVTLSCSQTLNHNVMYWYQQKSSQAPKLLFHYYDKDFNNEADTPDNFQSRRPNTSFCFLDIRSPGLGDTAMYLCATSRGTSGGTDTQYFGPGTRLTVL.

V is TRBV11-3 and J is TRBJ2-1; D is ambiguous. V gave up 5 bases and J gave up 6 bases, with 14 bases separating them. Germline CDR1 reads SGHNT; CDR2 reads YENEEA. CDR3 length: 14 residues. DNA for the CDR3: TGTGCCAGCAGCGATCTCGGCTTGTCCAATGAGCAGTTCTTC. Protein: CASSDLGLSNEQFF.

The chain joins TRBV28 to TRBJ1-2; 9 bases agree with TRBD1. The trim removed 6 bases at V and 6 bases at J, leaving 5 bases unmatched. Germline-derived CDR1 and CDR2 are MDHEN and SYDVKM. The CDR3 consists of 13 residues. CDR3 in DNA: TGTGCCAGCAGACCGGGACAGGGACATGGCTACACCTTC. It translates to CASRPGQGHGYTF.

The V gene is TRBV3-1 (or the pseudogene TRBV3-2), the J gene TRBJ1-4, with D unresolved. V was trimmed by 0 bases and J by 8 bases, leaving 13 bases between them. The CDR3 has 15 amino acids. The V gene's germline CDR1 is LGHDT and CDR2 YNNKEL (reference sequence). The CDR3 nucleotides read TGTGCCAGCAGCCAAGATATGGGTAGGGTGGAAAAACTGTTTTTT. Translated: CASSQDMGRVEKLFF.